The rows below give T cell receptor beta chains drawn from one sample of a study of control samples from healthy donors and cancer patients. Sequencing was performed with immunoSEQ multiplex PCR; in TCRdb, only in-frame clones are kept and a portion is missing. The table has around 90,000 clones, more than 70% seen once; the top ten hold about 2.1%. The sequenced sample was blood. These TCRs come from a woman aged 40 to 50 in good health. Each CDR3 is given with its conserved first and last residue. Each record gives: CDR3 DNA, CDR3 protein, D gene, V gene, J gene, clone size. The D gene is left open where the match is weak. Not every row has a clone size; where given, it reads once, few, many or a size class.

DNA: TGTGCCAGCACCCGTATTCAGGGGGCCGTTGGCTACACCTTC
CDR3: CASTRIQGAVGYTF
D: TRBD1
V: TRBV7-2
J: TRBJ1-2
size: NA

DNA: TGTGCCAGCAGCGAAGCTATGGGGTCTAATGAAAAACTGTTTTTT
CDR3: CASSEAMGSNEKLFF
D: NA
V: TRBV2
J: TRBJ1-4
size: NA

DNA: TGCGCCAGCAGCCCGACGGGAACCCTGAGGGAGCAGTACTTC
CDR3: CASSPTGTLREQYF
D: NA
V: TRBV5-1
J: TRBJ2-7
size: NA

DNA: TGCAGTGCTAGTGGGACAGGGGTGTGGACTGAAGCTTTCTTT
CDR3: CSASGTGVWTEAFF
D: TRBD1
V: TRBV20-1
J: TRBJ1-1
size: NA

DNA: TGTGCCAGTAGTATAGATGGACAGGGCGACTATGGCTACACCTTC
CDR3: CASSIDGQGDYGYTF
D: TRBD1
V: TRBV19
J: TRBJ1-2
size: once

DNA: TGTGCCAGCAGTGAGGGCCAGGGGGTTGAAGACTATGGCTACACCTTC
CDR3: CASSEGQGVEDYGYTF
D: TRBD1
V: TRBV2
J: TRBJ1-2
size: NA

DNA: TGTGCCTGGCAGCAGGGGAGTAATTCACCCCTCCACTTT
CDR3: CAWQQGSNSPLHF
D: NA
V: TRBV30
J: TRBJ1-6
size: NA

DNA: TGTGCCTGGGCGCGACAGGGGACTACCTACAATGAGCAGTTCTTC
CDR3: CAWARQGTTYNEQFF
D: NA
V: TRBV30
J: TRBJ2-1
size: NA

DNA: TGTGCCAGCAGTCGCGGTACCTACAATGAGCAGTTCTTC
CDR3: CASSRGTYNEQFF
D: NA
V: TRBV12-3/TRBV12-4
J: TRBJ2-1
size: NA

DNA: TGTGCCAGCAGCCCTGAAGTACGGGGTGGCTACACCTTC
CDR3: CASSPEVRGGYTF
D: NA
V: TRBV3-1/TRBV3-2
J: TRBJ1-2
size: NA

DNA: TGTGCCTGGAGTGCAGGGGGCGCTGGAGATACGCAGTATTTT
CDR3: CAWSAGGAGDTQYF
D: TRBD1
V: TRBV30
J: TRBJ2-3
size: NA

DNA: TGTGCCACCCGGCTCTATAGCTCCTACGAGCAGTACTTC
CDR3: CATRLYSSYEQYF
D: NA
V: TRBV6-5
J: TRBJ2-7
size: NA

DNA: TGTGCCATCAGTGCGACAGGGGGCAATAGCAATCAGCCCCAGCATTTT
CDR3: CAISATGGNSNQPQHF
D: TRBD1
V: TRBV10-3
J: TRBJ1-5
size: NA

DNA: TGTGCCAGCAGCTTAAGCGGGGGGGCCGGTGAGCAGTTCTTC
CDR3: CASSLSGGAGEQFF
D: TRBD2
V: TRBV7-2
J: TRBJ2-1
size: NA

DNA: TGTGCCAGCAGCTTATCCCGGGACCCGTCCTCCACGGGCGCAGATACGCAGTATTTT
CDR3: CASSLSRDPSSTGADTQYF
D: NA
V: TRBV7-9
J: TRBJ2-3
size: NA